These 7 T cell receptor beta chains were sequenced from one sample in a study of Ad26.COV2.S vaccination and SARS-CoV-2 variants. Clones were sequenced by immunoSEQ multiplex PCR, and TCRdb holds only the in-frame ones, with some missing. The sample lists 450,000 to 550,000 clones; about 91% were seen once. Treatment here: some 20 received Ad26.COV2.S at low or high dose, single or two shots; about five received placebo; per-sample allocation not given. On day 63 after the first injection, vaccine and placebo recipients gave samples. The sequences come from peripheral blood, collected in a trial of Ad26.COV2.S vaccine versus placebo. The source is a person between 18 and 65 years old who received the Ad26.COV2.S COVID-19 vaccine or a placebo.

The chain uses TRBV27 and TRBJ2-2; 7 bases match TRBD1. This CDR3 has 15 amino acids. V dropped 4 bases and J dropped 6; count of bases not matched to a gene: 8. CDR1 MNHEY and CDR2 SMNVEV come from the germline V gene (reference sequence). Written as DNA, the CDR3 is TGTGCCAGCAGTTCGACAGGGTTATCCCCCGGGGAGCTGTTTTTT. Translation gives CASSSTGLSPGELFF.

The chain links TRBV15 to TRBJ1-5; no clear D. The CDR3 is 14 amino acids. V was shortened by 0 bases and J by 9 bases, with 12 bases between the two germline ends. The germline V gene encodes CDR1 LNHNV and CDR2 YYDKDF (reference sequence). The CDR3 region is CATSRDSGVWPQHF. Here the CDR3 DNA reads TGTGCCACCAGCAGAGATTCTGGGGTTTGGCCCCAGCATTTT.

This sequence joins TRBV5-1 and TRBJ2-1; 11 positions agree with TRBD2. The length of the CDR3 is 16 residues. In germline, CDR1 is SGHRS, CDR2 YFSETQ. V shed 4 bases, J shed 2 bases, and the junction held 5 bases outside the gene matches. DNA for the CDR3: TGCGCCAGCAGCCCCACTAGCGGGAGACCCTACAATGAGCAGTTCTTC. Translating gives CASSPTSGRPYNEQFF.

The chain couples TRBV27 to TRBJ2-7; D unclear. Germline V CDR1 and CDR2: MNHEY, SMNVEV (reference sequence). Trimming removed 5 bases from V and 5 bases from J, with 13 bases in between. This CDR3 spans 13 amino acids. The CDR3, as DNA: TGTGCCAGCAGTCCACGCACTGGGAACGAGCAGTACGTC. Protein: CASSPRTGNEQYV.

The chain couples TRBV6-5 to TRBJ1-6; D is uncertain. V shed 11 bases and J shed 7 bases, with 15 bases lying between them. Per germline, CDR1 MNHEY and CDR2 SVGAGI. The CDR3 is made up of 13 amino acids. The CDR3 protein is CAGGITPNSPLHF. The CDR3 nucleotides are TGTGCCGGAGGAATAACCCCGAATTCACCCCTCCACTTT.

This clone has only one observation. This chain joins TRBV7-2 and TRBJ1-2; maybe TRBD1 (6 bases). The CDR3 extends over 16 amino acids. The V and J ends lost 1 base and 4 bases respectively, with 16 bases between them. Looked up from germline, CDR1 is SGHTA and CDR2 is FQGNSA. The CDR3 DNA sequence: TGTGCCAGCAGCTTAGTAGTGGCCGGAGGGGGCTATGGCTACACCTTC. Amino acid sequence: CASSLVVAGGGYGYTF.

This chain links TRBV5-4 with TRBJ2-2; possibly TRBD1 for D (7 bases). With 4 bases removed from V and 4 bases from J, the gap between germline ends came to 14 bases. CDR1 and CDR2 (germline): SGHNT, YYREEE (reference sequence). CDR3 size: 15 residues. The CDR3 spells CASSPTGTGTGELFF. CDR3 nucleotide sequence: TGTGCCAGCAGCCCGACAGGGACTGGCACCGGGGAGCTGTTTTTT.